This T cell receptor (beta chain) was sequenced in a study of T cell responses to AZD1222 COVID-19 vaccine. Overall study findings and caveats: Only a handful of individuals given AZD1222 were seropositive at baseline. It was only after the peak T cell response that any repertoires were sampled. The study found vaccine-associated CD4 TCRs spanning spike, dominant at 160-218 and 743-854. Clonal diversity may have been underestimated in mostly white British donors.

The germline gives CDR1 SGHAT, CDR2 FQDESV (reference sequence). Trimming removed 4 bases from V and 8 bases from J, with 5 bases in between. This CDR3 has 11 residues. Libraries were prepared by immunoSEQ multiplex PCR; TCRdb keeps only in-frame clonotypes and omits some of them. The sample contains approximately 70,000 clones, around 87% of which appear only once. Points on this clone: Its target is unknown.

Here the sequenced sample was peripheral blood, taken on day 0 of AZD1222 vaccination. The genes are TRBV11-1 and TRBJ1-4; D remains unclear. This TCR came from an adult in good health. CDR3 bases: TGTGCCAGCAGCTCCGTCGAAAAACTGTTTTTT. Protein product: CASSSVEKLFF.